This T cell receptor (beta chain) was documented in a study of T-cell memory formation after mild COVID-19. Study summary: There were largely donor-specific TCR clusters.

Germline V gene sequence: CDR1 SGHRS, CDR2 YFSETQ. The CDR3 has 13 amino acids. Trimming took 9 bases from V and 5 from J, leaving 12 bases between them. Findings and limits, study-wide: Prior to infection, memory already included some responding clones, suggesting cross-reactive memory joined. The CD4+ clones that contracted clustered mainly within CM and EM, and the CD8+ clones concentrated in EMRA.

This clonotype was picked up a small number of times. Antigen: not known. Constant-segment-primed 5'RACE gave TCR alpha and TCR beta cDNA libraries with sample barcodes and UMIs. TCRdb passed the 5' RACE reads through MiXCR, listing each CDR3 protein once. The table includes 350,000 to 450,000 distinct CDR3 sequences, approximately 20% detected once. This clonotype was obtained from an adult woman who had mild COVID-19 (a few samples of this study predate the infection). Cell type and time point are not known. Sequencing was done on a sample of PBMCs or a T cell subset sorted from them (not recorded which). This chain links TRBV5-1 with TRBJ1-6; D is undetermined. CDR3 sequence reads: CATKGGNNSPLHF. In DNA, the CDR3 is TGCGCCACCAAGGGAGGAAATAATTCACCCCTCCACTTT. Using reference TRBV5-1 and TRBJ1-6 for the parts outside the CDR3, the full variable domain is KAGVTQTPRYLIKTRGQQVTLSCSPISGHRSVSWYQQTPGQGLQFLFEYFSETQRNKGNFPGRFSGRQFSNSRSEMNVSTLELGDSALYLCATKGGNNSPLHFGNGTRLTVT.